The clone carrying this T cell receptor (beta chain) has a single count. Between the trimmed V and J ends, which lost 7 bases and 8 bases, there was a span of 20 bases. This CDR3 comprises 14 residues. Germline CDR1 and CDR2: SQVTM and ANQGSEA. The sample is drawn from a study of Ad26.COV2.S vaccination and SARS-CoV-2 variants. Treatment meaning: 19 received Ad26.COV2.S at low or high dose, single or two shots; about 5 received placebo; per-sample allocation not given. Specimens were obtained on day 63 following the first vaccine or placebo injection. SARS-CoV-2 spike from the Wuhan strain was encoded by the vaccine, an Ad26 vector. The method was immunoSEQ multiplex PCR; TCRdb's version includes in-frame clones alone and lacks a portion of them. The table records some 270,000 clones, about 83% of them present only once.

The sequencing here drew on peripheral blood, taken in a trial of Ad26.COV2.S vaccine versus placebo. The genes are TRBV29-1 and TRBJ1-4; TRBD1 is a possible D gene (5 bases). The receptor was isolated from a person between 18 and 59 years old who received the Ad26.COV2.S COVID-19 vaccine or a placebo. CDR3 protein: CSARGGQGLEKLFF. The CDR3 region has the DNA TGCAGCGCGCGAGGTGGGCAGGGCCTCGAAAAACTGTTTTTT.